The following is a T cell receptor beta chain sequence with its context. V was cut by 0 bases and J by 7 bases, with 16 bases left in between. The CDR3 sequence is 16 residues long. Germline V gives CDR1 SGHRS, CDR2 YFSETQ. This specimen comes from a study of identical twins. One entry per CDR3 protein results from TCRdb running MiXCR on the 5' RACE reads. The table records around 670,000 distinct CDR3 sequences, over 5% of them present only once. The V call is TRBV5-1, the J call TRBJ2-2; D might be TRBD2 (6 bases). This TCR came from a man aged 18-30 years in good health. Sequenced sample: naive T cells sorted from blood. The CDR3 loop is CASSLGGTSEFGELFF. In nucleotides, the CDR3 is TGCGCCAGCAGCTTGGGCGGGACGAGCGAGTTCGGGGAGCTGTTTTTT. Variable domain in full (rest from reference TRBV5-1 and TRBJ2-2): KAGVTQTPRYLIKTRGQQVTLSCSPISGHRSVSWYQQTPGQGLQFLFEYFSETQRNKGNFPGRFSGRQFSNSRSEMNVSTLELGDSALYLCASSLGGTSEFGELFFGEGSRLTVL.